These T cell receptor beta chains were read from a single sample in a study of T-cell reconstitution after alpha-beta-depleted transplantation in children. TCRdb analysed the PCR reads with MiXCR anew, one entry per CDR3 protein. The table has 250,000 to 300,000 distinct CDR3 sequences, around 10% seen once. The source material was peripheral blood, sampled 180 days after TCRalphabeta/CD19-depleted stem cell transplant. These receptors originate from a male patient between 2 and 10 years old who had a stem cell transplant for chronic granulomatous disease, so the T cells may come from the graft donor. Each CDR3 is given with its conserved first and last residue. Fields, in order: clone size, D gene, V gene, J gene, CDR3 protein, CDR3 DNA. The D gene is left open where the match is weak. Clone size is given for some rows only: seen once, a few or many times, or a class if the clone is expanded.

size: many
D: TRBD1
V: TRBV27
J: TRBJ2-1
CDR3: CASRSGGQDEQFF
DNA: TGTGCCAGCAGGTCGGGTGGACAGGATGAGCAGTTCTTC

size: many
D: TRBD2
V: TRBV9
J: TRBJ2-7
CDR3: CASSRDLTGGGREQYF
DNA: TGTGCCAGCAGCCGAGATCTTACTGGGGGGGGACGCGAGCAGTACTTC

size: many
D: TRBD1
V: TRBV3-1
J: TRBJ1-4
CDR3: CASSQEPTGEPNEKLFF
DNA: TGTGCCAGCAGCCAAGAACCGACAGGGGAACCAAATGAAAAACTGTTTTTT

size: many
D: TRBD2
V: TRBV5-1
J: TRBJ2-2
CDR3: CASSSGGSNTGELFF
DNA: TGCGCCAGCAGTAGCGGGGGATCGAACACCGGGGAGCTGTTTTTT

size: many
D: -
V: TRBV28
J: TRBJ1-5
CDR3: CASSRRPRGNQPQHF
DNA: TGTGCCAGCAGCCGCCGCCCTAGGGGGAATCAGCCCCAGCATTTT

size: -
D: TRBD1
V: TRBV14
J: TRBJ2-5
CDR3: CASSQGDRGETQSF
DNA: TGTGCCAGCAGCCAAGGCGACAGGGGAGAGACCCAGTCCTTC

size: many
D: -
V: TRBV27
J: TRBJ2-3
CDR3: CASSFFSGAGDTKYF
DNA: TGTGCCAGCAGTTTCTTTTCAGGGGCTGGAGATACGAAGTATTTT

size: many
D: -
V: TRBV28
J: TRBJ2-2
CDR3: CASSHRDWELFF
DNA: TGTGCCAGCAGTCACAGGGACTGGGAGCTGTTTTTT

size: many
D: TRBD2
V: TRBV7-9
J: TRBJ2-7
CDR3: CASSSNLLGSGDSYEQYF
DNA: TGTGCCAGCAGCTCCAACCTCTTAGGGAGCGGGGACTCCTACGAGCAGTACTTC

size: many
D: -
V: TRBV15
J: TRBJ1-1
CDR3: CATSRDKVSTASPTEAFF
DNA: TGTGCCACCAGCAGAGATAAGGTTTCAACAGCGTCCCCCACTGAAGCTTTCTTT

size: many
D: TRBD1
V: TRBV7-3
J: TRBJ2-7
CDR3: CASSPGTGDRYEQYF
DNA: TGTGCCAGCAGCCCTGGGACAGGGGACCGCTACGAGCAGTACTTC

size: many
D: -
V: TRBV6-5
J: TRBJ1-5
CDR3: CASSSLGGGQPQHF
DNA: TGTGCCAGCAGTTCCCTCGGGGGAGGTCAGCCCCAGCATTTT

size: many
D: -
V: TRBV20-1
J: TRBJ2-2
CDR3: CSAREDNTGELFF
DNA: TGCAGTGCTAGAGAAGATAACACCGGGGAGCTGTTTTTT

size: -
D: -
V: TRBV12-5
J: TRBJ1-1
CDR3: CASGPPDLTSVGTEAFF
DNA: TGTGCTAGTGGTCCCCCCGACCTGACATCAGTAGGCACTGAAGCTTTCTTT

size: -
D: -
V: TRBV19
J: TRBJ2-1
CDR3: CASSMIPVNEQFF
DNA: TGTGCCAGTAGTATGATCCCTGTAAATGAGCAGTTCTTC

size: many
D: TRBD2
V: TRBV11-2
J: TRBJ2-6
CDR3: CASSPPQLAGVFGANVLTF
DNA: TGTGCCAGCAGCCCCCCCCAACTAGCGGGAGTATTCGGGGCCAACGTCCTGACTTTC

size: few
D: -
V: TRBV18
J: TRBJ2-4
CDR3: CASSPPRVTKNIQYF
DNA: TGTGCCAGCTCACCACCGCGCGTGACCAAAAACATTCAGTACTTC

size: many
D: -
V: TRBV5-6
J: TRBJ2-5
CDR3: CASSRGRETQYF
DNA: TGTGCCAGCAGTAGGGGGAGGGAGACCCAGTACTTC

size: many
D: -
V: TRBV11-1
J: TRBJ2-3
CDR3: CASSAYSETTDTQYF
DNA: TGTGCCAGCAGCGCATACAGCGAGACCACAGATACGCAGTATTTT

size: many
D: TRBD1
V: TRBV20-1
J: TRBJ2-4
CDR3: CSLSPRAGGGLQYF
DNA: TGCAGTTTATCACCCCGGGCAGGGGGTGGCCTTCAGTACTTC

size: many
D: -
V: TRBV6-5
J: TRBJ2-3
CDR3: CASSFEVGTDTQYF
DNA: TGTGCCAGCAGTTTCGAGGTGGGCACAGATACGCAGTATTTT

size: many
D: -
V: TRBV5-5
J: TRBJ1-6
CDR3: CASSLLWGLHF
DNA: TGTGCCAGCAGCTTGTTGTGGGGCCTCCACTTT

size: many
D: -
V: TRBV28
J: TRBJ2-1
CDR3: CASREGTRQFF
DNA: TGTGCCAGCAGAGAGGGGACTCGGCAGTTCTTC

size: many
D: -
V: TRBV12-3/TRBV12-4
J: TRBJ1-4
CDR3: CASSLRRKDEKLFF
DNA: TGTGCCAGCAGTTTGCGTCGAAAGGATGAAAAACTGTTTTTT

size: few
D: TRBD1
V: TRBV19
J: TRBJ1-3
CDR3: CASSITGQPFSGNTIYF
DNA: TGTGCCAGTAGTATCACGGGACAGCCCTTCTCTGGAAACACCATATATTTT

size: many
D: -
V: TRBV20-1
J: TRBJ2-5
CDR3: CSASVETQYF
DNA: TGCAGTGCTAGCGTCGAGACCCAGTACTTC

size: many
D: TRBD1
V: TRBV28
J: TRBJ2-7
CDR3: CASRGQGSREQYF
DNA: TGTGCCAGCAGGGGACAGGGGTCGCGCGAGCAGTACTTC

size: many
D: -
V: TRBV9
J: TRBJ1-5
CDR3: CASSVGQGNQPQHF
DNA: TGTGCCAGCAGCGTAGGACAGGGCAATCAGCCCCAGCATTTT

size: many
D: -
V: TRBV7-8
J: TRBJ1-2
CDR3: CASSTRINYGYTF
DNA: TGTGCCAGCAGCACCCGGATCAACTATGGCTACACCTTC

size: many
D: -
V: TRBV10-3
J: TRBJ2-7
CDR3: CAISESVGGTTYEQYF
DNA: TGTGCCATCAGTGAGTCGGTAGGGGGGACCACCTACGAGCAGTACTTC

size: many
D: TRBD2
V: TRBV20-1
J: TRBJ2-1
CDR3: CSALAGGLDNEQFF
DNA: TGCAGTGCGCTAGCGGGGGGGCTGGACAATGAGCAGTTCTTC

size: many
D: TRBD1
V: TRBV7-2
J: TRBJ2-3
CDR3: CASSLLRTGGDTQYF
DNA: TGTGCCAGCAGCCTGCTCCGGACAGGGGGAGATACGCAGTATTTT

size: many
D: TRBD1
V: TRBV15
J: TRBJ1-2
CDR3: CATREGAFYGYTF
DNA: TGTGCCACCAGGGAGGGGGCCTTCTATGGCTACACCTTC

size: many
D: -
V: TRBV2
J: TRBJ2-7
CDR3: CASNEDYEQYF
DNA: TGTGCCAGCAATGAGGACTACGAGCAGTACTTC

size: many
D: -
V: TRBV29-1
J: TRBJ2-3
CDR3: CSVEDRGRALGTQYF
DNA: TGCAGCGTTGAAGACAGGGGTCGCGCTTTAGGTACGCAGTATTTT

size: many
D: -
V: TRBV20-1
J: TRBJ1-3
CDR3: CSAKGKVDRSGNTIYF
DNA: TGCAGTGCTAAAGGAAAGGTTGACCGCTCTGGAAACACCATATATTTT

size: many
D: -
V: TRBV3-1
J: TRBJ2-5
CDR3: CASSQNNKETQYF
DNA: TGTGCCAGCAGCCAAAATAACAAAGAGACCCAGTACTTC

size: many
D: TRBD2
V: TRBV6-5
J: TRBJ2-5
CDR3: CASSWLAGGPGETQYF
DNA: TGTGCCAGCAGTTGGCTAGCGGGGGGGCCGGGAGAGACCCAGTACTTC

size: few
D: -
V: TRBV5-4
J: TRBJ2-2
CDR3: CASSQQGPGELFF
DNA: TGTGCCAGCAGCCAACAGGGTCCCGGGGAGCTGTTTTTT

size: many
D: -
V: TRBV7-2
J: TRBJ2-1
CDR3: CASSDTRFNEQFF
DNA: TGTGCCAGCAGCGATACTAGGTTCAATGAGCAGTTCTTC

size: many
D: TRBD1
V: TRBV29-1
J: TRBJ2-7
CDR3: CSVNGQGSYEQYF
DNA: TGCAGCGTCAATGGACAGGGCTCCTACGAGCAGTACTTC

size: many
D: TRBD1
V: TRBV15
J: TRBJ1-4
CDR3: CATSREQGGNEKLFF
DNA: TGTGCCACCAGCAGAGAACAGGGGGGTAATGAAAAACTGTTTTTT

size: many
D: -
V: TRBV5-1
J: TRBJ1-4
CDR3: CASSFRSQNEKLFF
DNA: TGCGCCAGCAGCTTCAGGTCCCAAAATGAAAAACTGTTTTTT

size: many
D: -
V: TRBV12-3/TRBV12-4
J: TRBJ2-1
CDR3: CASSLLVNNEQFF
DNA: TGTGCCAGCAGTTTGTTAGTGAACAATGAGCAGTTCTTC

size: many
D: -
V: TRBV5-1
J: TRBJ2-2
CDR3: CASPPAGSVGELFF
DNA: TGCGCCAGCCCCCCGGCAGGGTCTGTCGGGGAGCTGTTTTTT